This entry is about one T cell receptor beta chain. Its antigen is currently unknown. This sample was included in a study of cytomegalovirus exposure and HLA in healthy donors. General study points: Specificity of a few CMV-associated chains for CMV antigens was verified in vitro. Rare TCR sequences dominated, though some public TCRs recurred in many donors.

Method: immunoSEQ multiplex PCR; TCRdb's copy keeps in-frame clones and lacks some. This table has 110,000 to 150,000 clones, roughly nine tenths appearing once. The CDR3 runs to 16 residues. V gave up 6 bases and J gave up 1 base; unmatched junction bases: 10. Germline CDR1 reads SGDLS; CDR2 reads YYNGEE. This rearrangement joins TRBV9 to TRBJ2-3; 8 bases match TRBD1. Sequencing was performed on PBMCs. The source of this sequence is a man younger than 30 in good health and CMV-seronegative. This chain's CDR3 is CASTPFTDRGTDTQYF. The DNA for the CDR3 is TGTGCCAGCACCCCCTTTACGGACAGGGGCACAGATACGCAGTATTTT.